The present entry profiles one T cell receptor (beta chain) with its context. This clone is a singleton in its sample. It lacks a known antigen. Base-call qualities are not available, and no considerably larger clone is one nucleotide away. The time point label of this sample denotes: cells obtained before transplantation from donor or recipient. CD3+CD4+ and CD3+CD8+ populations were FACS-sorted from unstimulated pre-transplant donor and recipient cells taken from spleen or lymph nodes. The record originates from a study of graft-versus-host responses after intestinal transplantation (dated by TCRdb to 2020 to 2022). Regarding the research as a whole: The transplants that recipients got were multivisceral, liver-intestinal, or isolated intestinal. A peak of at least 4% donor T cells among recipient peripheral blood mononuclear cells was the definition used for donor T cell macrochimerism. To identify alloreactive clones, pre-transplant mixed lymphocyte reaction products were sequenced and then compared with unstimulated pre-transplant donor and recipient T cells. Rather than going through the commercial service, samples from a few later patients were sequenced in-house on an Illumina MiSeq and processed with MiXCR. Bulk TCR-beta CDR3 sequencing was used to track graft-versus-host and host-versus-graft alloreactive T cell clones in the graft, circulation and bone marrow after intestinal transplantation. A cohort of 24 intestinal transplant recipients, including one retransplant, was enrolled, and 3 patients lacking pretransplant specimens were excluded. Anti-thymocyte globulin induction was given to all recipients, followed by maintenance tacrolimus and steroids for approximately three years. What the research found in general, with its limitations: GvH clones were detected in recipient bone marrow, and some of these GvH clones were observed earlier in ileal mucosa or blood, consistent with an intestinal mucosal origin. The relatively low number and heterogeneity of intestinal transplant patients limited the conclusions. Early after transplant, peak levels of circulating GvH clones were found to be associated with declines in HvG clones. In the allografts of patients with donor T cell macrochimerism, GvH to HvG T cell clonal ratios were high.

Library generation was performed with the immunoSEQ multiplex PCR assay. In most patients, genomic DNA was isolated using the Qiagen DNeasy Blood and Tissue Kit and sent frozen to Adaptive Biotechnologies for TCR sequencing. High-throughput TCR-beta CDR3 sequencing of genomic DNA from most patients was performed by Adaptive Biotechnologies. The original methods were these. Adaptive's ImmunoSEQ software was the source of the TCR sequencing data for 15 to 20 patients, while a few other patients were processed with MiXCR and VDJtools. To correct CD4 versus CD8 sorting errors, sequences present in both subsets at a frequency ratio below 5:1 were removed. Because the origin of CDR3 nucleotide sequences shared between donor and recipient could not be assigned, those sequences were removed. At least 2-fold expansion over unstimulated cells and a minimum CFSE-low frequency of 0.002% (template counts) or 0.001% (read counts) were required for clones to be classified as alloreactive. A clone was considered mappable if detected in the sequenced pre-transplant spleen, lymph node, or MLR CFSE-low populations of the donor or recipient. Cumulative frequency of alloreactive clones was calculated as a percentage of all sequences weighted by copy number. TCRdb mirrors the immuneACCESS table, restricted to in-frame sequences. Some clones are absent from its copies; in checked studies, under half trace to an unresolved V gene, and the reason for the others is unknown. The V and J calls and clone size come from that table; D and trimming were worked out from the DNA. This sample is represented by some 41,000 clones; 85% to 95% of them were singletons. The leading ten clones occupy approximately 0.53% of the sample.

CDR1 and CDR2, looked up from the germline V gene, are SQVTM and ANQGSEA. V and J are truncated by 1 base and 5 bases respectively, leaving an intervening sequence of 12 bases. Inclusive of the bounding cysteine and phenylalanine, the CDR3 is 13 residues long. Solely the CDR3 DNA is kept, with 39 bases framed from the first base. This chain joins TRBV29-1 to TRBJ2-7; TRBD1 is a possible D gene, resting on 6 matching bases. The source of this sequence is a human donor who was the organ donor for an intestinal transplant. The source was unstimulated CD8+ T cells sorted from spleen or lymph node cells, collected before transplant. The encoded CDR3 is CSVEGTEKDEQYF. The DNA sequence is TGCAGCGTTGAAGGGACAGAGAAGGACGAGCAGTACTTC.